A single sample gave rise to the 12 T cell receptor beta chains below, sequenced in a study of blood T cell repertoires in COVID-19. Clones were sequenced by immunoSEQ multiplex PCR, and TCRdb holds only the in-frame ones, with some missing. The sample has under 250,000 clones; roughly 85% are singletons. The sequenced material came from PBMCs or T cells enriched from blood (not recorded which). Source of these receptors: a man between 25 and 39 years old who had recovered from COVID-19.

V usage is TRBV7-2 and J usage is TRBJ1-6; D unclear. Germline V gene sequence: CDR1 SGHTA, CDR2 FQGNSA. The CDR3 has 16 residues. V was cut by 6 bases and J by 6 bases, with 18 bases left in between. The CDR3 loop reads CASRQNSGGSNSPLHF. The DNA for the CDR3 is TGTGCCAGCAGGCAAAACTCAGGAGGGAGTAATTCACCCCTCCACTTT.

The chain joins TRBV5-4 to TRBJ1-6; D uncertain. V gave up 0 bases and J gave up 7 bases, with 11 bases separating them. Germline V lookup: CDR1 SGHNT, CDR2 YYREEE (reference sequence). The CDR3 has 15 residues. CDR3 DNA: TGTGCCAGCAGCTTGGAACCAGGCAACAATTCACCCCTCCACTTT. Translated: CASSLEPGNNSPLHF. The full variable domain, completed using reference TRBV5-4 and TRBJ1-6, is ETGVTQSPTHLIKTRGQQVTLRCSSQSGHNTVSWYQQALGQGPQFIFQYYREEENGRGNFPPRFSGLQFPNYSSELNVNALELDDSALYLCASSLEPGNNSPLHFGNGTRLTVT.

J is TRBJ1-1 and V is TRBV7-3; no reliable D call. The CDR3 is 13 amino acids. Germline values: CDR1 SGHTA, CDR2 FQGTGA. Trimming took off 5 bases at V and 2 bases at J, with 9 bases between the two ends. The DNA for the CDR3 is TGTGCCAGCAGCACTCAGGAAAACACTGAAGCTTTCTTT. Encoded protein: CASSTQENTEAFF.

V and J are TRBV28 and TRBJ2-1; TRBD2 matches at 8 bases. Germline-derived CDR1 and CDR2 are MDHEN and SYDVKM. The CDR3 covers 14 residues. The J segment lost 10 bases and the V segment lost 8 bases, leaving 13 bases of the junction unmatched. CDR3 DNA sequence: TGTGCCAGCTCCCCACGGGGGGGCCCGAGGGAGCAGTTCTTC. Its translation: CASSPRGGPREQFF. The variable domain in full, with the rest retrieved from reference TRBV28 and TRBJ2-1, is DVKVTQSSRYLVKRTGEKVFLECVQDMDHENMFWYRQDPGLGLRLIYFSYDVKMKEKGDIPEGYSVSREKKERFSLILESASTNQTSMYLCASSPRGGPREQFFGPGTRLTVL.

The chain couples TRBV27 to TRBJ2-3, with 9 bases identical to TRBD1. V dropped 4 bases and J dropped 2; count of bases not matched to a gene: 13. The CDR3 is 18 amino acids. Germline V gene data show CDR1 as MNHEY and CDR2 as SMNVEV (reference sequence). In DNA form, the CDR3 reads TGTGCCAGCAGTTGGATACGACCGACAGGGGGTGTCACAGATACGCAGTATTTT. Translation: CASSWIRPTGGVTDTQYF.

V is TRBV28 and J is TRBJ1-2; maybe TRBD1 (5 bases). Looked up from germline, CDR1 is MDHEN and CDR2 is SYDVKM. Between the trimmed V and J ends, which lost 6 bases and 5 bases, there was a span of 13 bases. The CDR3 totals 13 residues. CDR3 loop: CASRLKGLYGYTF. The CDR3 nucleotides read TGTGCCAGCAGACTCAAGGGGCTATATGGCTACACCTTC.

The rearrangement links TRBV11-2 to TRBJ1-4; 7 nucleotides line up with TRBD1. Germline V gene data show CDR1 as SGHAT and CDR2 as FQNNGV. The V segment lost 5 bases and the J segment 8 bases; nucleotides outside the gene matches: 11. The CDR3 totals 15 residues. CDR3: CASSPINRGWEKLFF. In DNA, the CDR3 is TGTGCCAGCAGCCCGATAAACAGGGGCTGGGAAAAACTGTTTTTT.

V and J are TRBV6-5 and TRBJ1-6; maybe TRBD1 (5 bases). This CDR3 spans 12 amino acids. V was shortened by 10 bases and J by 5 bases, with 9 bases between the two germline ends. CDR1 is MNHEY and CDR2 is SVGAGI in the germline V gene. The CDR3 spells CATKTDNSPLHF. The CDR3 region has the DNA TGTGCCACAAAGACAGATAATTCACCCCTCCACTTT.

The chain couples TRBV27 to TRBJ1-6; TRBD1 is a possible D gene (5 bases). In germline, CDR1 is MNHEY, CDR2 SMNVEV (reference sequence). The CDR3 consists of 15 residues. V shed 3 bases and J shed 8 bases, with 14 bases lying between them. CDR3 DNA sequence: TGTGCCAGCAGTTTCCAGGGTTTTAGTTATTCACCCCTCCACTTT. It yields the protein CASSFQGFSYSPLHF.

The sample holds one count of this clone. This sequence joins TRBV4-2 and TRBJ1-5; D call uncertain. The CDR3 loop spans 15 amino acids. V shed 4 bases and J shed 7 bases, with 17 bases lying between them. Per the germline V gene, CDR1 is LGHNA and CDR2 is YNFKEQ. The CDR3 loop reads CASSPSRGGDQPQHF. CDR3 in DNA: TGTGCCAGCAGCCCCTCCCGGGGTGGCGACCAGCCCCAGCATTTT.

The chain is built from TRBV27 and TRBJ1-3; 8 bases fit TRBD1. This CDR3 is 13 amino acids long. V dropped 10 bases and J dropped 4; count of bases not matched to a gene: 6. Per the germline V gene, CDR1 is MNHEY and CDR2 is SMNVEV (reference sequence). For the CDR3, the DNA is TGTGCCACCCGACAGGGGACCGGAAACACCATATATTTT. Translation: CATRQGTGNTIYF.

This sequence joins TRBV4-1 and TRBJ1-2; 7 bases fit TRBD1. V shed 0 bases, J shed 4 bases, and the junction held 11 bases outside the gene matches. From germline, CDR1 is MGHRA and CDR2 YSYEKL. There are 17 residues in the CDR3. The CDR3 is CASSQDPGQIFSYGYTF. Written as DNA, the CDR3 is TGCGCCAGCAGCCAAGACCCGGGACAGATCTTTTCCTATGGCTACACCTTC.